The text below deals with one T cell receptor (beta chain). This record comes from a study of blood T cell repertoires in COVID-19. The wider study: The study drew acute and convalescent COVID-19 samples from the United States, Italy and Spain. Sources were T cells, B-cell-depleted T cells, or PBMCs; the material itself was cDNA or gDNA.

The assay was immunoSEQ multiplex PCR, and TCRdb's table has in-frame clones only and misses some. The sample yields about 76,000 clones, 65% to 90% seen once. With V trimmed by 4 bases and J by 5 bases, 8 bases remained unmatched. The CDR3 is 14 amino acids. Germline V CDR1 and CDR2: SGHRS, YFSETQ. The V call is TRBV5-1, the J call TRBJ1-1; 7 bases line up with TRBD1. Source material: peripheral blood. The TCR was taken from a human donor in a cohort sampled during active COVID-19. In DNA form, the CDR3 reads TGCGCCAGCAGCGCACAGGGGCGGATGACTGAAGCTTTCTTT. Translated: CASSAQGRMTEAFF.